This T cell receptor (beta chain) is from a study of T cells in Graves' hyperthyroidism and ophthalmopathy. Study outcomes and limitations: Model predictions of ophthalmopathy came a median approximately 6 months before onset. Clonotypes that were expanded in thyroid above 0.001 mostly appeared in blood too.

There were TCR beta CDR3 regions amplified from RNA transcripts. The primer set for the first-round RT-PCR of the TCR CDR3 was HTBI. TCRdb recomputed calls from the multiplex PCR reads with MiXCR, one row per CDR3 protein. The table has roughly 330,000 distinct CDR3 sequences, approximately 15% seen once. The sample holds many counts of this clonotype. The antigen is unknown. Uncontrolled infection, other autoimmune disease, pregnancy or lactation disqualified patients from enrolment. Fresh 10 ml peripheral blood yielded PBMCs. This CDR3 has 15 residues. V lost 7 bases, J lost 3 bases, and 19 bases lay in between.

This TCR was recovered from a man aged 25 to 45 with Graves' hyperthyroidism. The genes are TRBV12-3 or TRBV12-4 and TRBJ2-7; perhaps TRBD1 as D (7 bases). Specimen: blood. Here the CDR3 reads CASTLSSGGGYEQYF. The CDR3 DNA sequence: TGTGCCAGCACCCTCTCGTCAGGGGGAGGCTACGAGCAGTACTTC.